These 3 T cell receptor beta chains were sequenced from one sample in a study of shared clonotypes between healthy human individuals. The protocol was immunoSEQ multiplex PCR, while the TCRdb copy is restricted to in-frame clones and leaves out a portion. The sample lists under 2,500,000 clones; approximately 94% were seen once. The material sequenced was naive CD4+ T cells sorted from blood. Subset in this sample: CD45RA+ positively selected. The origin of the receptors is a man younger than 35 in good health.

V usage is TRBV5-1 and J usage is TRBJ2-1; D possibly corresponds to TRBD1 (5 bases). The CDR3 spans 17 residues. The germline V and J ends were trimmed by 0 bases and 0 bases, with 13 bases remaining between them. Germline loops: CDR1 SGHRS, CDR2 YFSETQ. The CDR3, as DNA: TGCGCCAGCAGCTTGGGATTCCAGGGTTTCTCCTACAATGAGCAGTTCTTC. Its translation is CASSLGFQGFSYNEQFF.

The chain recombines TRBV7-9 with TRBJ1-6, with D tentatively TRBD1 (6 bases). Looked up from germline, CDR1 is SEHNR and CDR2 is FQNEAQ (reference sequence). V lost 2 bases and J lost 11, with 10 bases in between. This CDR3 has 13 amino acids. The CDR3 sequence is CASSLKGGTPLHF. CDR3 sequence (DNA): TGTGCCAGCAGCTTAAAGGGGGGGACACCCCTCCACTTT. Full variable domain (remainder filled in from reference TRBV7-9 and TRBJ1-6): DTGVSQNPRHKITKRGQNVTFRCDPISEHNRLYWYRQTLGQGPEFLTYFQNEAQLEKSRLLSDRFSAERPKGSFSTLEIQRTEQGDSAMYLCASSLKGGTPLHFGNGTRLTVT.

CDR3 in amino acids: CASSLMVGVFEYNEQFF. The CDR3 DNA reads TGTGCCAGCAGCTTAATGGTGGGAGTGTTCGAGTACAATGAGCAGTTCTTC. This chain uses TRBV11-3 with TRBJ2-1; D might be TRBD2 (5 bases). The CDR3 has 17 residues. The germline V gene has CDR1 SGHNT and CDR2 YENEEA. V shed 2 bases and J shed 4 bases, with 18 bases lying between them.